These 22 T cell receptor beta chains originate from one sample sequenced in a study of identical twins. TCRdb reprocessed the 5' RACE reads via MiXCR and lists one record per CDR3 protein. In the table there are about 520,000 distinct CDR3 sequences, approximately 22% of which are singletons. This sample was shared with a second study, whose subject was T cells expressing NK-cell markers.

The material sequenced was CD4+ T cells sorted from blood. These receptors all stem from a woman aged 18 to 35 in good health.

The J gene is TRBJ2-1, the V gene TRBV7-9; D is unclear. The CDR3 is 13 residues long. Trimming removed 5 bases from V and 4 bases from J, with 9 bases in between. The germline V gene encodes CDR1 SEHNR and CDR2 FQNEAQ (reference sequence). CDR3 DNA: TGTGCCAGCAGCAGTTCTGGGTACAATGAGCAGTTCTTC. Amino acid sequence: CASSSSGYNEQFF.

This clonotype was seen just once. The chain carries TRBV11-2 and TRBJ2-5, with D maybe TRBD2 (5 bases). The CDR3 is made up of 15 amino acids. Germline V gives CDR1 SGHAT, CDR2 FQNNGV. Trimming shortened V by 2 bases and J by 5 bases, and 15 bases separated the two germline ends. The CDR3 DNA sequence: TGTGCCAGCAGCTTACGCAAAACGGGGATGGAGACCCAGTACTTC. Protein sequence: CASSLRKTGMETQYF.

The rearrangement joins TRBV2 to TRBJ2-7; D assignment may be TRBD1 or TRBD2 (5 bases each). The V end was cut by 7 bases, the J end by 5 bases, with 18 bases between. The germline gives CDR1 SNHLY, CDR2 FYNNEI. This CDR3 is built from 14 residues. The CDR3 DNA is TGTGCCAGCACTACATCCGGGGCTAGGAACGAGCAGTACTTC. Translation gives CASTTSGARNEQYF.

The V call is TRBV20-1, the J call TRBJ2-1; no firm D call. CDR3 length equals 16 residues. The V and J ends lost 3 bases and 0 bases respectively, with 15 bases between them. Germline CDR1 DFQATT, CDR2 SNEGSKA (reference sequence). In nucleotides, the CDR3 is TGCAGTGCTAGGCTCCCTGGGCTTAGCTCCTACAATGAGCAGTTCTTC. Translating gives CSARLPGLSSYNEQFF.

This clonotype came up a few times. The CDR3, as DNA: TGCAGCGTTCCTTCCACAGGGGAGGATGGAAACACTGAAGCTTTCTTT. Residues: CSVPSTGEDGNTEAFF. The rearrangement links TRBV29-1 to TRBJ1-1; TRBD1 aligns across 7 bases. CDR3 size: 16 residues. J gave up 2 bases and V 5 bases, and 14 bases lay outside the gene matches. From germline, CDR1 is SQVTM and CDR2 ANQGSEA. Supplemented by reference TRBV29-1 and TRBJ1-1, the full variable domain reads SAVISQKPSRDICQRGTSLTIQCQVDSQVTMMFWYRQQPGQSLTLIATANQGSEATYESGFVIDKFPISRPNLTFSTLTVSNMSPEDSSIYLCSVPSTGEDGNTEAFFGQGTRLTVV.

This clonotype was detected only a few times. The chain carries TRBV6-5 and TRBJ2-5; 7 bases fit TRBD1. There are 13 residues in the CDR3. Trimming took 4 bases from V and 5 from J; bases not matched to a gene: 4. Per germline, CDR1 MNHEY and CDR2 SVGAGI. CDR3 amino acids: CASSSDRRETQYF. CDR3 nucleotides: TGTGCCAGCAGTTCGGACAGGCGGGAGACCCAGTACTTC.

The V gene is TRBV3-1, the J gene TRBJ1-4; D may be TRBD1 (5 bases). The CDR3 is 14 residues long. Germline V gene lookup returns CDR1 LGHDT and CDR2 YNNKEL (reference sequence). V was pared by 3 bases and J by 12 bases, with 17 bases between. The CDR3 DNA reads as TGTGCCAGCAGCCACCAGGGTTTAATGAAAGAACTGTTTTTT. This gives the protein CASSHQGLMKELFF. Together with reference TRBV3-1 and TRBJ1-4, the CDR3 gives the full variable domain: DTAVSQTPKYLVTQMGNDKSIKCEQNLGHDTMYWYKQDSKKFLKIMFSYNNKELIINETVPNRFSPKSPDKAHLNLHINSLELGDSAVYFCASSHQGLMKELFFGSGTQLSVL.

This clonotype was detected a few times. The chain has TRBV20-1 and TRBJ1-2, with D possibly being TRBD1 (5 bases). Trimming took off 6 bases at V and 5 bases at J, with 19 bases between the two ends. The CDR3 has 14 amino acids. Germline V CDR1 and CDR2: DFQATT, SNEGSKA (reference sequence). The CDR3 DNA sequence: TGCAGTGCAGACCTAACCAGGGAAGGTTATGGCTACACCTTC. It yields the protein CSADLTREGYGYTF.

V and J are TRBV10-3 and TRBJ1-2, with D perhaps matching TRBD1 (5 bases). CDR1 is ENHRY, CDR2 SYGVKD, per germline. The CDR3 is 13 amino acids. V was shortened by 2 bases and J by 8 bases, with 12 bases between the two germline ends. The CDR3 sequence is CAISEPRDEGYTF. The DNA for the CDR3 is TGTGCCATCAGTGAGCCCAGGGATGAGGGCTACACCTTC.

In its sample, this clonotype was seen a few times. This chain connects TRBV20-1 to TRBJ2-7; 8 bases are shared with TRBD2. The V and J ends lost 1 base and 0 bases, in that order; junction bases with no gene match: 11. Germline CDR1 reads DFQATT; CDR2 reads SNEGSKA (reference sequence). This CDR3 is built from 17 residues. CDR3 in DNA: TGCAGTGCTAGAGTCATTGGAGCGGGGGCTAGCTCCTACGAGCAGTACTTC. Encoded protein: CSARVIGAGASSYEQYF.

The rearrangement links TRBV4-1 to TRBJ2-1; D ambiguous. This CDR3 is built from 12 residues. Deletions cut 6 bases from V and 12 bases from J, with 15 bases between. Germline CDR1 reads MGHRA; CDR2 reads YSYEKL. The CDR3 bases are TGCGCCAGCAGGGTACGACCTGGCGGGCAGTTCTTC. The encoded protein is CASRVRPGGQFF.

This chain links TRBV10-1 with TRBJ2-3; 8 bases are shared with TRBD2. This CDR3 is 15 amino acids long. V was clipped by 4 bases and J by 6 bases; unmatched bases: 9. Per the germline V gene, CDR1 is WNHNN and CDR2 is SYGVQD (reference sequence). This CDR3 is CASSAEAGAFDTQYF. In DNA form, the CDR3 reads TGCGCCAGCAGTGCCGAAGCGGGAGCCTTCGATACGCAGTATTTT.

The chain carries TRBV20-1 and TRBJ2-3; D remains unclear. The CDR3 is 14 amino acids. CDR1 DFQATT and CDR2 SNEGSKA come from the germline V gene (reference sequence). Trimming pared 0 bases from V and 2 bases from J, leaving 9 bases between. CDR3 sequence (DNA): TGCAGTGCTAGAGAGACACTGAACACAGATACGCAGTATTTT. This encodes CSARETLNTDTQYF.

This clonotype was seen a handful of times. This rearrangement joins TRBV20-1 to TRBJ1-1, with 7 bases that match TRBD1. Germline CDR1 reads DFQATT; CDR2 reads SNEGSKA (reference sequence). V lost 2 bases and J lost 2; bases outside the gene matches: 11. The CDR3 totals 16 residues. The CDR3 spells CSARPRGGHTNTEAFF. The CDR3 coding sequence is TGCAGTGCTAGACCCAGAGGGGGCCATACAAACACTGAAGCTTTCTTT.

At least ten counts were recorded for this clonotype. This chain connects TRBV7-9 to TRBJ1-4, with 7 bases identical to TRBD1. The CDR3 runs to 15 residues. The germline V gene encodes CDR1 SEHNR and CDR2 FQNEAQ (reference sequence). After removal of 1 base from V and 7 bases from J, the junction contained 6 bases not matched to a gene. CDR3 nucleotides: TGTGCCAGCAGCTTAGTAGGACAGGCTGGTGAAAAACTGTTTTTT. It is translated as CASSLVGQAGEKLFF.

The chain combines TRBV5-1 with TRBJ1-2, with no clear D. Trimming stripped 3 bases from V and 6 bases from J, with 12 bases between. Germline V gene lookup returns CDR1 SGHRS and CDR2 YFSETQ. The CDR3 consists of 13 residues. The CDR3 is CASSSYGVNGYTF. In nucleotides, the CDR3 is TGCGCCAGCAGCTCGTACGGGGTCAATGGCTACACCTTC.

This chain links TRBV20-1 with TRBJ1-5; D ambiguous. The ends were cut back, 5 bases at V and 0 bases at J, with 14 bases in the middle. The CDR3 consists of 15 residues. Per the germline V gene, CDR1 is DFQATT and CDR2 is SNEGSKA (reference sequence). The CDR3 loop reads CSAGESQDSNQPQHF. The CDR3 DNA sequence: TGCAGTGCTGGTGAGTCCCAAGATAGCAATCAGCCCCAGCATTTT.

This chain uses TRBV29-1 with TRBJ1-1, with D possibly TRBD1 on 6 matching bases. Germline lookup yields CDR1 SQVTM and CDR2 ANQGSEA. This CDR3 spans 12 amino acids. V shed 7 bases and J shed 10 bases, with 19 bases lying between them. The CDR3 region is CSAQGGARGAFF. The CDR3 DNA reads as TGCAGCGCCCAAGGGGGGGCGAGAGGAGCTTTCTTT.

This clonotype has ten or more counts. The V call is TRBV29-1, the J call TRBJ2-1; D is unresolved. Per germline, CDR1 SQVTM and CDR2 ANQGSEA. V was shortened by 6 bases and J by 2 bases, with 17 bases between the two germline ends. The CDR3 is 15 residues long. CDR3 loop: CSVGLAGRAYNEQFF. CDR3 sequence (DNA): TGCAGCGTGGGCCTGGCAGGACGCGCCTACAATGAGCAGTTCTTC.

The sample holds many counts of this clonotype. V gene TRBV12-3 or TRBV12-4 combines with J gene TRBJ2-7; TRBD1 might be the D (6 bases). The CDR3 totals 14 residues. V was cut by 6 bases and J by 8 bases, with 20 bases left in between. CDR3 nucleotides: TGTGCCAGCAGCCCCCCTGGAGGACAGCGTAAGCAGTACTTC. Amino acid sequence: CASSPPGGQRKQYF.

This clonotype came up a few times. The J gene is TRBJ2-1, the V gene TRBV9, with unresolved D. Germline V gene sequence: CDR1 SGDLS, CDR2 YYNGEE. The CDR3 has 13 amino acids. Trimming took off 2 bases at V and 3 bases at J, with 6 bases between the two ends. The CDR3 DNA reads TGTGCCAGCAGCGTTTCAGTCTACAATGAGCAGTTCTTC. Translated: CASSVSVYNEQFF.

This clonotype was seen just once. The chain joins TRBV11-2 to TRBJ2-1; 13 nucleotides line up with TRBD2. The CDR3 consists of 19 residues. Germline CDR1 is SGHAT and CDR2 is FQNNGV. The J segment lost 2 bases and the V segment lost 3 bases, leaving 10 bases of the junction unmatched. CDR3 in amino acids: CASSFERLAGGRPYNEQFF. The CDR3 DNA reads TGTGCCAGCAGCTTCGAACGACTAGCGGGAGGCCGCCCCTACAATGAGCAGTTCTTC.